This record looks at one TCR beta chain sequence and its context. What this receptor recognizes is not known. A much larger clonotype is one base distant, so this may be a read error. This sample's time point label indicates: newly diagnosed GD, antithyroid drugs for less than 3 months. For both TCR sequencing and RNA sequencing, RNA was extracted from PBMCs in TRIzol. Graves' disease was diagnosed according to American Thyroid Association guidelines. Recruitment of patients was carried out at an endocrinology department in Xi'an, China. From each patient, about 9.7 milliliters of peripheral blood was collected into an EDTA anticoagulant tube. Ficoll Paque Plus density gradient separation was used to isolate PBMCs, and no additional T cell sorting was done. RNA quality was checked with an Agilent 2100 Bioanalyzer and agarose gel, and concentration with a NanoDrop 2000. The sample originates from a study of regulatory T cells in long-lasting Graves disease (dated by TCRdb to about 2021). Regarding the study in general: Newly diagnosed Graves' disease patients had taken antithyroid drugs for less than 3 months. The study was registered as a clinical trial and conducted in China. A total of 33 samples were covered by TCR sequencing, comprising approximately 13 persistent and roughly 20 newly diagnosed Graves' disease patients. Peripheral blood TCR sequencing and RNA sequencing compared persistent Graves' disease patients with newly diagnosed Graves' disease patients. Results the study describes overall, beyond this receptor: The authors acknowledged the small sample size as a limitation that may reduce accuracy. Compared with newly diagnosed patients, patients with persistent Graves' disease had lower TCR Shannon entropy and fewer highly expanded clones, which suggests clonal expansion. Sequencing and analysis were restricted to the TCR beta chain. More public clonotypes were shared among persistent patients (around 2,600) than among newly diagnosed patients (roughly 1,000). Because the primary lesion, thyroid tissue, could not be accessed, the study looked at peripheral blood alone.

The library was obtained by multiplex PCR. Sequencing instrument: Illumina HiSeq 4000. To build TCR beta libraries, CDR3 regions were amplified by Arm-PCR using iRepertoire HTBI primers. PCR products were gel purified before sequencing. In the authors' own workflow: Across samples, about 64 TRBV and over 11 TRBJ segments were identified and used for gene usage analysis of CDR3 amino acid clonotypes. COPE and FqMerger were used to merge filtered high-quality paired reads into contigs. BLAST was used to align contigs to IMGT TRBV, TRBD and TRBJ reference genes, with CDR3 defined following IMGT. Any clonotype with a frequency above 0.1% was classified as a highly expanded clone. Shannon entropy served as the measure of repertoire diversity, while the Gini coefficient captured V-J evenness. A clonotype found in more than one individual was treated as public. TCRdb cleaned the public reads at Q25 with fastp, built clones with MiXCR and kept in-frame beta chains. Rows merge per CDR3 protein into single entries with the most common DNA and genes. The V and J calls come from TCRdb's annotation, not from the publication. Recorded for this sample are about 450,000 distinct CDR3 sequences; about a sixth of them occurred a single time. The biggest ten clones account for 9.5% to 12% of the sample.

These data also formed part of another study, on T cells in Graves' hyperthyroidism and ophthalmopathy. From the second report: Stable Graves' hyperthyroidism was defined as no progression to ophthalmopathy during 18 months of follow-up. The hyperthyroidism patients were between 18 and 65 years old and newly diagnosed, with a disease duration of less than 2 months. Exclusion was applied to patients with uncontrolled infections, other autoimmune diseases, pregnancy or lactation. Diagnoses were based on clinical symptoms, serum thyroxine and TRAb, thyroid ultrasound and orbital computed tomography. A first-round RT-PCR of the TCR CDR3 used the HTBI primer set with the Qiagen OneStep RT-PCR kit. Most expanded thyroid clonotypes (frequency above 0.001) were also detected in blood, a finding suggesting that blood repertoires may reflect thyroid immune responses. In cross-validation, a model built on a 13 V-J signature told ophthalmopathy apart from stable hyperthyroidism with approximately 90% sensitivity and roughly 81% specificity, and in testing the same model reached 80%/75%. In validation, the model predicted progression to ophthalmopathy with roughly 66% sensitivity and 72% to 85% specificity, a median of about six months before onset. To identify TCR V-J signatures that set the groups apart, the researchers used a discovery cohort of 90 to 100 patients, made up of fewer than 50 with Graves' ophthalmopathy and some 60 with stable Graves' hyperthyroidism. An independent validation cohort of under 20 hyperthyroidism patients and approximately 16 patients who later progressed to ophthalmopathy tested prospective prediction of ophthalmopathy. The roughly 90 discovery patients were divided at random into training and test sets in a 7:3 ratio. Thyroid tissue and blood T-cell repertoires from six or seven Graves' hyperthyroidism patients were also compared in the study. Once sampling was done, hyperthyroidism patients were given methimazole at a starting dose of 30 mg daily, whereas ophthalmopathy patients were given high-dose intravenous methylprednisolone. The libraries were constructed in a second round of multiplex PCR and then size-selected and purified. The libraries were sequenced on an Illumina HiSeq2000 using paired-end 100 bp reads. Raw data were processed with SOAPnuke, discarding reads with adapters, uncalled bases, mean Phred below 15, or no exact constant-primer or identifier match. High-quality paired reads were merged using COPE v1.2.5, and each unique nucleotide sequence was defined as a clonotype. Clonotypes were aligned to IMGT TRBV, TRBD and TRBJ reference segments using MiTCR v1.1. The analysis included only V-J combinations with a frequency above 0.0001, which together covered approximately 99% of the repertoires. A TCS score was defined as the ratio of F50 (clonal expansion) to E x V (chaos), with BLOSUM62-based TCRdist applied between CDR3 peptides within each V-J. Welch's t-statistics and random forest reduced roughly 540 V-J features to 10 to 15, which were used in a naive Bayes classifier (R e1071). Sample size was not statistically predetermined, and investigators were not blinded to group allocation. The paper reports TCR Vbeta CDR3 sequencing of some 140 peripheral blood samples: 40 or so ophthalmopathy, 70 to 85 hyperthyroidism and about 17 progressor patients.

This TCR was recovered from a woman aged 25 to 39 with Graves disease. Donor details come from another sample of the same person, matched by shared clones. The sample in question was peripheral blood mononuclear cells (PBMCs), obtained at new diagnosis, from a patient treated with antithyroid drugs.

The CDR3 reads CASSLWDKLEAFF. The nucleotide sequence reads TGTGCCAGCAGTTTATGGGACAAGCTTGAGGCTTTCTTT. The sequence is built from TRBV28 and TRBJ1-1, with a tentative D gene TRBD1 over 5 matching bases. From the cysteine up to the phenylalanine, the CDR3 has a length of 13 residues. Only the CDR3 portion is preserved as DNA: 39 bases, with reading frame beginning at the first base. Trimming takes 0 bases from V and 11 bases from J, and the germline ends sit 13 bases apart. Reading the germline V gene gives CDR1 MDHEN and CDR2 SYDVKM.